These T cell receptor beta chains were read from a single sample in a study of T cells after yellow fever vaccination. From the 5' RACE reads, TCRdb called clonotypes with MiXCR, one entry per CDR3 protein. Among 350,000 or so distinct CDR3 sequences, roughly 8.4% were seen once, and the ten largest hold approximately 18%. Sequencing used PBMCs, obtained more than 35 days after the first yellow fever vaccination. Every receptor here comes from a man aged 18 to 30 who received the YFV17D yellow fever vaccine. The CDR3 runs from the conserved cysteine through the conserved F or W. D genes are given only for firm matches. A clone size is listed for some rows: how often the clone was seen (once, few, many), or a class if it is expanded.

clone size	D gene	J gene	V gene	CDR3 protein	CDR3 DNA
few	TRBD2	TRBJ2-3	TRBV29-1	CSTSTSGEWDTQYF	TGCAGCACCTCGACTAGCGGGGAATGGGATACGCAGTATTTT
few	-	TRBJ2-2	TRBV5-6	CASSILPGELFF	TGTGCCAGCAGCATACTCCCAGGGGAGCTGTTTTTT
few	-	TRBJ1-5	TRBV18	CASSPDPGRPQHF	TGTGCCAGCTCACCAGACCCCGGCCGGCCCCAGCATTTT
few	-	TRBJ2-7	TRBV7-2	CASSLRADAYEQYF	TGTGCCAGCAGCTTACGAGCTGACGCCTACGAGCAGTACTTC
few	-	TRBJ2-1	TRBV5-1	CASSYRTGIRSYNEQFF	TGCGCCAGCAGCTACCGGACGGGAATCAGATCCTACAATGAGCAGTTCTTC
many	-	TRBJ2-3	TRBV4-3	CASRLGGASTDTQYF	TGCGCCAGCAGACTGGGCGGGGCGAGTACAGATACGCAGTATTTT
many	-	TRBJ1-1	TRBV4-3	CASSLTGITEAFF	TGCGCCAGCAGCCTCACGGGGATAACTGAAGCTTTCTTT
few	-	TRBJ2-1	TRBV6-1	CASSVGGRAPSEQFF	TGTGCCAGCAGTGTGGGGGGCAGGGCCCCTAGTGAGCAGTTCTTC
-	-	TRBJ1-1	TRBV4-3	CASSKTVLTEAFF	TGCGCCAGCAGCAAAACAGTCCTCACTGAAGCTTTCTTT
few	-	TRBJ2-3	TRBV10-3	CAISEVGGPDTQYF	TGTGCCATCAGTGAGGTGGGGGGGCCAGATACGCAGTATTTT
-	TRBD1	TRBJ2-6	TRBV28	CASRSPGQGLAGANVLTF	TGTGCCAGCAGATCCCCGGGACAGGGACTCGCTGGGGCCAACGTCCTGACTTTC
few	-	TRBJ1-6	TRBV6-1	CASRGLSSYNSPLHF	TGTGCCAGCCGGGGCCTAAGCTCCTATAATTCACCCCTCCACTTT
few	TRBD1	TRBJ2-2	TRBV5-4	CASRATGTTGELFF	TGTGCCAGCAGAGCGACAGGGACCACCGGGGAGCTGTTTTTT
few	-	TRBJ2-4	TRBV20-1	CSARDREDIQYF	TGCAGTGCTAGAGATAGGGAGGACATTCAGTACTTC
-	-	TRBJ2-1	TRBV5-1	CASSFLRPNGGDEQFF	TGCGCCAGCAGCTTTCTCCGCCCCAACGGAGGCGATGAGCAGTTCTTC
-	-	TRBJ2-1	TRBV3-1	CASSPPGHTYNEQFF	TGTGCCAGCAGCCCACCGGGACACACCTACAATGAGCAGTTCTTC
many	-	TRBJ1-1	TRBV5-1	CASSLWEGTVSEAFF	TGCGCCAGCAGCTTGTGGGAGGGGACGGTATCGGAAGCTTTCTTT
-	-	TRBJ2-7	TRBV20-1	CSASGGPTYEQYF	TGCAGTGCTAGCGGGGGGCCTACCTACGAGCAGTACTTC
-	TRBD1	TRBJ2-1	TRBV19	CASSAWDRGRSEQFF	TGTGCCAGTAGTGCTTGGGACAGGGGGCGAAGTGAGCAGTTCTTC
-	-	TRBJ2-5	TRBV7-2	CASSLGSPQLTALLDF	TGTGCCAGCAGCTTAGGGTCCCCCCAACTGACAGCCCTTTTGGACTTC
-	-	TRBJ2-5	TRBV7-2	CASSPDPQGWETQYF	TGTGCCAGCAGCCCCGACCCACAGGGTTGGGAGACCCAGTACTTC
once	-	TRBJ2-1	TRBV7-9	CASSLGVRRNEQFF	TGTGCCAGCAGCTTAGGGGTAAGGAGGAATGAGCAGTTCTTC
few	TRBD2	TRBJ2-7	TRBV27	CASSAGLAGVYEQYF	TGTGCCAGCAGTGCCGGACTAGCGGGGGTTTACGAGCAGTACTTC
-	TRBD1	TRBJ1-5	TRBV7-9	CASRTGDQPQHF	TGTGCCAGTCGAACAGGGGATCAGCCCCAGCATTTT
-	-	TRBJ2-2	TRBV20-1	CSASRGNGELFF	TGCAGTGCTAGCCGGGGGAACGGGGAGCTGTTTTTT
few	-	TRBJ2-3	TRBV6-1	CASSTGMGRGDTQYF	TGTGCCAGCAGTACCGGTATGGGACGCGGGGATACGCAGTATTTT
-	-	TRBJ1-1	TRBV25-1	CASSGARGLKLEAFF	TGTGCCAGCAGTGGAGCCAGGGGCCTAAAGCTAGAAGCTTTCTTT
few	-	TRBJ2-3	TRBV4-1	CASSQGGKAGDTQYF	TGCGCCAGCAGCCAAGGGGGAAAAGCGGGAGATACGCAGTATTTT
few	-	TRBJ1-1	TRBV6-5	CASSSLTTPNTEAFF	TGTGCCAGCAGTTCTCTTACGACACCGAACACTGAAGCTTTCTTT
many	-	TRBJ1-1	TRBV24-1	CATEGGMNTEAFF	TGTGCCACCGAGGGGGGCATGAACACTGAAGCTTTCTTT
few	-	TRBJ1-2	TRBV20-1	CSAETGQF	TGCAGTGCTGAGACTGGACAGTTC
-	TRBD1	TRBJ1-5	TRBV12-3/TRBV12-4	CATGTGSIQPQHF	TGTGCCACCGGGACAGGGTCTATTCAGCCCCAGCATTTT
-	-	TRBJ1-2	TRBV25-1	CASRSGVGYTF	TGTGCCAGCAGATCCGGAGTTGGCTACACCTTC
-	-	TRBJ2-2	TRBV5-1	CASSDGPTNTGELFF	TGCGCCAGCAGCGATGGACCGACGAACACCGGGGAGCTGTTTTTT
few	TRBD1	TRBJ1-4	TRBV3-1	CASSQFRDRGLFF	TGTGCCAGCAGCCAATTCCGGGACAGGGGACTGTTTTTT
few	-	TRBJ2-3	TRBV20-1	CSARGGLDTQYF	TGCAGTGCTAGAGGGGGCCTAGATACGCAGTATTTT
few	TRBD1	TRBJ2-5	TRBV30	CAWSGQGETQYF	TGTGCCTGGAGTGGACAGGGAGAGACCCAGTACTTC
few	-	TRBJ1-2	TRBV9	CASSARPTGHYGYTF	TGTGCCAGCAGCGCCCGCCCGACGGGACACTATGGCTACACCTTC
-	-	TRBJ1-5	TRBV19	CASSIVAAYNQPQHF	TGTGCCAGTAGTATTGTGGCAGCCTACAATCAGCCCCAGCATTTT
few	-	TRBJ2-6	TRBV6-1	CASTIRWGSGANVLTF	TGTGCCAGCACCATAAGGTGGGGGTCTGGGGCCAACGTCCTGACTTTC
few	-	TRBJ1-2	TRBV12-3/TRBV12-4	CASSRGVSYGYTF	TGTGCCAGCAGTCGAGGGGTGAGCTATGGCTACACCTTC
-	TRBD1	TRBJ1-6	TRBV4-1	CASSQGRGFNSPLHF	TGCGCCAGCAGCCAAGGCAGGGGGTTTAATTCACCCCTCCACTTT
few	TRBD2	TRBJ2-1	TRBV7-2	CASSLGGAGEAYNEQFF	TGTGCCAGCAGCTTAGGGGGAGCGGGGGAAGCCTACAATGAGCAGTTCTTC
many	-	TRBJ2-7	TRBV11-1	CASSLFTGPFYEQYF	TGTGCCAGCAGCTTATTCACAGGGCCGTTCTACGAGCAGTACTTC
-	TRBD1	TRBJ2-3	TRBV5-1	CASSPRDRGQDTQYF	TGCGCCAGCAGCCCCCGGGACAGGGGGCAGGATACGCAGTATTTT
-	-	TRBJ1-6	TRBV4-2	CASRMTVQDSPLHF	TGTGCCAGCCGTATGACAGTGCAAGATTCACCCCTCCACTTT
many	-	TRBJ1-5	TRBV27	CASSLAPRQPQHF	TGTGCCAGCAGTTTGGCCCCCAGGCAGCCCCAGCATTTT
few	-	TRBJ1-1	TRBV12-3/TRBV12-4	CASSLTGTEAEAFF	TGTGCCAGCAGTCTCACCGGGACGGAGGCTGAAGCTTTCTTT
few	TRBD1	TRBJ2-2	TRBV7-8	CASSHRGDSTGELFF	TGTGCCAGCAGCCACAGGGGAGATAGCACCGGGGAGCTGTTTTTT
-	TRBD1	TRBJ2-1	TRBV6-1	CASRTTGKGEQFF	TGTGCCAGCAGGACGACAGGGAAAGGTGAGCAGTTCTTC
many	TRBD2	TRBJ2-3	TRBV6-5	CASSRGTSGGRTDTQYF	TGTGCCAGCAGCCGCGGGACTAGCGGGGGGCGCACAGATACGCAGTATTTT
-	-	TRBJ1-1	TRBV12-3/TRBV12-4	CASSNYRNTEAFF	TGTGCCAGCAGTAATTACAGGAACACTGAAGCTTTCTTT
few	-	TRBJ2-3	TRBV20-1	CSARRGRKDTQYF	TGCAGTGCTCGGCGGGGGCGGAAAGATACGCAGTATTTT